A single sample gave rise to the 29 T cell receptor beta chains below, sequenced in a study of cytomegalovirus exposure and HLA in healthy donors. The PCR contained 60 Vbeta and 13 Jbeta primers. Produced via immunoSEQ multiplex PCR; TCRdb's table is partial and in-frame only. The sample contains under 130,000 clones, over 9.5% of which appear only once. Sequenced: PBMCs. All receptors derive from a man aged 35 to 55 in good health and CMV-seropositive.

The gene calls are TRBV6-5 and TRBJ2-7; 8 bases fit TRBD2. This CDR3 comprises 16 residues. Germline loops: CDR1 MNHEY, CDR2 SVGAGI. J gave up 4 bases and V 0 bases, and 8 bases lay outside the gene matches. CDR3 sequence: CASSYSAAGERYEQYF. Written as DNA, the CDR3 is TGTGCCAGCAGTTACTCAGCAGCGGGAGAGAGGTACGAGCAGTACTTC.

In this sample, this clone turned up a few times. The rearrangement uses TRBV6-5 and TRBJ2-7, with 13 nucleotides matching TRBD2. After removal of 5 bases from V and 0 bases from J, the junction contained 1 base not matched to a gene. The CDR3 spans 15 residues. In germline, CDR1 is MNHEY, CDR2 SVGAGI. CDR3 sequence (DNA): TGTGCCAGCAGTGGGACTAGCGGGATCTCCTACGAGCAGTACTTC. Protein: CASSGTSGISYEQYF.

This clone occurred many times. The gene calls are TRBV30 and TRBJ2-7, with 11 nucleotides matching TRBD2. The CDR3 length is 19 residues. The V gene end was trimmed by 3 bases and the J gene end by 3 bases; junction bases not matched to a gene: 19. Germline V gene lookup returns CDR1 GTSNPN and CDR2 SVGIG (reference sequence). CDR3 protein: CAWRCTSGSPLPGYYEQYF. The CDR3 coding sequence is TGTGCCTGGAGGTGCACTAGCGGGAGCCCCTTACCGGGGTACTACGAGCAGTACTTC.

The V call is TRBV27, the J call TRBJ2-5; 7 bases agree with TRBD1. With V trimmed by 0 bases and J by 5 bases, 3 bases remained unmatched. Germline assignment: CDR1 MNHEY and CDR2 SMNVEV (reference sequence). There are 14 residues in the CDR3. DNA for the CDR3: TGTGCCAGCAGTTTATCAACCAGGGGGGAGACCCAGTACTTC. It is translated as CASSLSTRGETQYF.

Details on this clone: Different DNA sequences within this sample yield the same CDR3. The V and J genes are TRBV9 and TRBJ1-1, with D perhaps matching TRBD1 (5 bases). The CDR3 loop spans 18 amino acids. V gave up 2 bases and J gave up 0 bases, with 20 bases separating them. The germline gives CDR1 SGDLS, CDR2 YYNGEE. CDR3 in DNA: TGTGCCAGCAGCGTGGGGCCAGGCCACACATTGATGAACACTGAAGCTTTCTTT. Translating it yields CASSVGPGHTLMNTEAFF. The full variable domain, in which reference TRBV9 and TRBJ1-1 provide the parts outside the CDR3, is DSGVTQTPKHLITATGQRVTLRCSPRSGDLSVYWYQQSLDQGLQFLIQYYNGEERAKGNILERFSAQQFPDLHSELNLSSLELGDSALYFCASSVGPGHTLMNTEAFFGQGTRLTVV.

The V gene is TRBV7-9, the J gene TRBJ2-5; 12 positions match TRBD2. J was trimmed by 4 bases and V by 4 bases; bases with no gene match: 4. Per the germline V gene, CDR1 is SEHNR and CDR2 is FQNEAQ (reference sequence). CDR3 size: 15 residues. The CDR3 is CASSSGLAGRETQYF. Here the CDR3 DNA reads TGTGCCAGCAGCTCCGGACTAGCGGGACGAGAGACCCAGTACTTC. Supplemented by reference TRBV7-9 and TRBJ2-5, the full variable domain reads DTGVSQNPRHKITKRGQNVTFRCDPISEHNRLYWYRQTLGQGPEFLTYFQNEAQLEKSRLLSDRFSAERPKGSFSTLEIQRTEQGDSAMYLCASSSGLAGRETQYFGPGTRLLVL.

The rearrangement joins TRBV5-4 to TRBJ1-2; D is undetermined. The CDR3 length is 13 residues. V lost 2 bases and J lost 7, with 12 bases in between. CDR1 is SGHNT, CDR2 YYREEE, per germline (reference sequence). The CDR3 sequence: CASSFDRSGGYTF. The CDR3 nucleotides are TGTGCCAGCAGCTTCGACCGGAGTGGTGGCTACACCTTC.

CDR3 sequence reads: CASSLDRPGEEQFF. In nucleotides, the CDR3 is TGTGCCAGCAGCTTGGACAGGCCCGGGGAGGAGCAGTTCTTC. The rearrangement uses TRBV11-2 and TRBJ2-1, with TRBD1 matching 7 bases. J gave up 10 bases and V 3 bases, and 9 bases lay outside the gene matches. The CDR3 runs to 14 residues. Germline V gene sequence: CDR1 SGHAT, CDR2 FQNNGV.

There are a few counts of this clone. The chain combines TRBV7-2 with TRBJ1-2; 9 bases map to TRBD1. Germline CDR1 SGHTA, CDR2 FQGNSA. The CDR3 has 16 amino acids. Germline trimming cut 5 bases from V and 2 bases from J; bases unmatched to any gene: 9. The CDR3 DNA sequence: TGTGCCAGCAGCCCCGGGACAGGGAGGCCAAACTATGGCTACACCTTC. Translated: CASSPGTGRPNYGYTF.

This clone was counted between two and nine times. The chain is built from TRBV4-3 and TRBJ1-2; D uncertain. V was cut by 0 bases and J by 0 bases, with 14 bases left in between. Looked up from germline, CDR1 is LGHNA and CDR2 is YSLEER. The CDR3 loop spans 17 amino acids. In DNA, the CDR3 is TGCGCCAGCAGCCAAGACGGAGGCGGGCCAACTAACTATGGCTACACCTTC. Amino acids: CASSQDGGGPTNYGYTF.

This chain uses TRBV6-5 with TRBJ2-7, with D maybe TRBD1 (6 bases). The CDR3 is 16 residues long. Germline V gene data show CDR1 as MNHEY and CDR2 as SVGAGI. Trimming took off 2 bases at V and 0 bases at J, with 14 bases between the two ends. CDR3 in amino acids: CASSYGGRGPSYEQYF. The CDR3 DNA follows: TGTGCCAGCAGTTACGGGGGCAGGGGTCCCTCCTACGAGCAGTACTTC.

V gene TRBV4-3 combines with J gene TRBJ2-1, with 11 bases fitting TRBD1. The trim removed 4 bases at V and 0 bases at J, leaving 14 bases unmatched. In germline, CDR1 is LGHNA, CDR2 YSLEER. This CDR3 is built from 20 residues. The CDR3, as DNA: TGCGCCAGCAGCCCAGAAAGAGGGACAGGGGGTCCTAGCTCCTACAATGAGCAGTTCTTC. Translating it yields CASSPERGTGGPSSYNEQFF.

This clone was counted a few times. The chain employs TRBV13 and TRBJ2-2, with 7 bases lining up with TRBD2. The germline gives CDR1 PRHDT, CDR2 FYEKMQ (reference sequence). With 5 bases clipped from V and 7 bases from J, the junction kept 4 bases outside the gene matches. The CDR3 consists of 13 residues. The CDR3 here is CASSGEGYGELFF. CDR3 sequence (DNA): TGTGCCAGCAGCGGGGAGGGGTACGGGGAGCTGTTTTTT.

Only a few counts were recorded for this clone. V usage is TRBV29-1 and J usage is TRBJ2-7; 7 bases are shared with TRBD1. The CDR3 sequence is 15 residues long. J lost 6 bases, V lost 7 bases, and 18 bases had no gene match. Germline V gene data show CDR1 as SQVTM and CDR2 as ANQGSEA. CDR3 sequence reads: CSAGGWFETGFEQYF. The CDR3 DNA reads as TGCAGCGCAGGTGGGTGGTTCGAGACAGGGTTCGAGCAGTACTTC.

This clone has just a few counts. This sequence joins TRBV25-1 and TRBJ2-2; weak D call: TRBD2 (6 bases). V lost 9 bases, J lost 4 bases, and 15 bases lay in between. CDR1 is MGHDK and CDR2 is SYGVNS in the germline V gene. The CDR3 covers 14 residues. The CDR3 DNA reads TGTGCCAGTACCGGGAGACTAGGCACCGGGGAGCTGTTTTTT. As protein: CASTGRLGTGELFF.

This clone turned up a few times. The rearrangement uses TRBV7-6 and TRBJ1-1, with a weak D call TRBD1 (6 bases). V gave up 5 bases and J gave up 0 bases, with 10 bases separating them. The CDR3 loop spans 14 amino acids. From germline, CDR1 is SGHVS and CDR2 FNYEAQ. CDR3 residues: CASSPTGLNTEAFF. CDR3 nucleotides: TGTGCCAGCAGCCCCACAGGGCTGAACACTGAAGCTTTCTTT.

The chain combines TRBV5-1 with TRBJ2-7, with TRBD2 as a possible D gene (5 bases). Per germline, CDR1 SGHRS and CDR2 YFSETQ. V was cut by 5 bases and J by 5 bases, with 11 bases left in between. The CDR3 totals 12 residues. In DNA, the CDR3 is TGCGCCAGCAGAAGGGAGTCCGACGAGCAGTACTTC. Translating gives CASRRESDEQYF.

This chain connects TRBV7-8 to TRBJ1-5; possibly TRBD1 for D (5 bases). This CDR3 is 13 amino acids long. Germline CDR1 is SGHVS and CDR2 is FQNEAQ. The V and J ends lost 5 bases and 5 bases respectively, with 10 bases between them. DNA of the CDR3: TGTGCCAGCAGCCTGGGGGGAGATCAGCCCCAGCATTTT. Its translation: CASSLGGDQPQHF.

This clone has only a few counts. This chain uses TRBV28 with TRBJ2-7; 12 bases agree with TRBD2. V lost 6 bases and J lost 2; bases outside the gene matches: 2. The CDR3 covers 14 residues. Germline loops: CDR1 MDHEN, CDR2 SYDVKM. Here the CDR3 reads CASRTSGSPYEQYF. The DNA for the CDR3 is TGTGCCAGCAGGACTAGCGGGAGTCCCTACGAGCAGTACTTC. Looking up the rest from reference TRBV28 and TRBJ2-7 gives the full variable domain: DVKVTQSSRYLVKRTGEKVFLECVQDMDHENMFWYRQDPGLGLRLIYFSYDVKMKEKGDIPEGYSVSREKKERFSLILESASTNQTSMYLCASRTSGSPYEQYFGPGTRLTVT.

There are a few counts of this clone. The chain combines TRBV10-3 with TRBJ2-2; possibly TRBD2 for D (5 bases). V was shortened by 0 bases and J by 0 bases, with 8 bases between the two germline ends. Germline V gives CDR1 ENHRY, CDR2 SYGVKD. The CDR3 extends over 16 amino acids. CDR3 amino acids: CAISESRRANTGELFF. As DNA, the CDR3 is TGTGCCATCAGTGAGTCGAGGCGGGCGAACACCGGGGAGCTGTTTTTT.

V usage is TRBV27 and J usage is TRBJ1-5; maybe TRBD1 (5 bases). The CDR3 is 15 residues long. The ends were cut back, 3 bases at V and 7 bases at J, with 16 bases in the middle. CDR1 is MNHEY and CDR2 is SMNVEV in the germline V gene (reference sequence). In DNA form, the CDR3 reads TGTGCCAGCAGTTTCAGTCAGGGAAGAATACAGCCCCAGCATTTT. It yields the protein CASSFSQGRIQPQHF.

This clone was seen more than once but under ten times. The chain combines TRBV25-1 with TRBJ2-7; D is uncertain. V gave up 2 bases and J gave up 2 bases, with 7 bases separating them. From germline, CDR1 is MGHDK and CDR2 SYGVNS. This CDR3 region has 13 residues. The CDR3 loop is CASSETGTYEQYF. CDR3 DNA sequence: TGTGCCAGCAGTGAAACCGGTACCTACGAGCAGTACTTC.

This chain links TRBV6-5 with TRBJ1-1; D is unresolved. V lost 8 bases and J lost 0, with 13 bases in between. CDR1 and CDR2 from the germline V gene are MNHEY and SVGAGI. The CDR3 length is 14 residues. The CDR3 loop reads CASLPAAMNTEAFF. As DNA, the CDR3 is TGTGCCAGCTTACCTGCGGCAATGAACACTGAAGCTTTCTTT.

The genes are TRBV7-6 and TRBJ2-3; 9 positions match TRBD1. CDR1 SGHVS and CDR2 FNYEAQ come from the germline V gene. The CDR3 consists of 16 residues. The V and J ends lost 5 bases and 6 bases, in that order; junction bases with no gene match: 12. CDR3 sequence: CASSPNRDRASDTQYF. CDR3 nucleotides: TGTGCCAGCAGCCCCAACCGGGACAGGGCTTCCGATACGCAGTATTTT.

In its sample, this clone was seen a few times. V is TRBV7-6 and J is TRBJ2-1, with 7 bases identical to TRBD1. Germline values: CDR1 SGHVS, CDR2 FNYEAQ. The CDR3 has 15 amino acids. The ends lost 5 bases at V and 0 bases at J; junction bases unmatched: 4. The CDR3 region is CASSVQGNSYNEQFF. CDR3 nucleotides: TGTGCCAGCAGCGTACAGGGGAACTCCTACAATGAGCAGTTCTTC.

The table lists this clone with a few counts. The J gene is TRBJ2-5, the V gene TRBV2; 8 bases are a match to TRBD1. The V gene end was trimmed by 3 bases and the J gene end by 5 bases; junction bases not matched to a gene: 8. This CDR3 has 15 residues. Per germline, CDR1 SNHLY and CDR2 FYNNEI. The CDR3 reads CASSDPWTGRETQYF. CDR3 nucleotides: TGTGCCAGCAGTGACCCTTGGACAGGGAGGGAGACCCAGTACTTC.

This clone has more than one count but fewer than ten. The rearrangement links TRBV9 to TRBJ1-1; D not certain. The germline gives CDR1 SGDLS, CDR2 YYNGEE. This CDR3 region has 16 residues. Trimming shortened V by 0 bases and J by 1 base, and 13 bases separated the two germline ends. CDR3 sequence: CASSVGRGLGNTEAFF. The CDR3 nucleotides are TGTGCCAGCAGCGTAGGACGGGGTTTGGGGAACACTGAAGCTTTCTTT.

This clone occurred a few times. The chain has TRBV7-8 and TRBJ2-5; the D gene is possibly TRBD2 (6 bases). V was pared by 0 bases and J by 7 bases, with 15 bases between. Germline CDR1 reads SGHVS; CDR2 reads FQNEAQ. CDR3 length: 15 amino acids. CDR3 protein: CASSLAALRRGTQYF. CDR3 DNA: TGTGCCAGCAGCTTAGCCGCGCTAAGGAGGGGGACCCAGTACTTC.

This clone was counted between two and nine times. The rearrangement joins TRBV6-5 to TRBJ1-1; TRBD1 aligns across 9 bases. The V gene's germline CDR1 is MNHEY and CDR2 SVGAGI. This CDR3 is 13 amino acids long. With 2 bases clipped from V and 8 bases from J, the junction kept 3 bases outside the gene matches. CDR3 bases: TGTGCCAGCAGTTACGGACAGGGGTGGGAAGCTTTCTTT. It translates to CASSYGQGWEAFF.